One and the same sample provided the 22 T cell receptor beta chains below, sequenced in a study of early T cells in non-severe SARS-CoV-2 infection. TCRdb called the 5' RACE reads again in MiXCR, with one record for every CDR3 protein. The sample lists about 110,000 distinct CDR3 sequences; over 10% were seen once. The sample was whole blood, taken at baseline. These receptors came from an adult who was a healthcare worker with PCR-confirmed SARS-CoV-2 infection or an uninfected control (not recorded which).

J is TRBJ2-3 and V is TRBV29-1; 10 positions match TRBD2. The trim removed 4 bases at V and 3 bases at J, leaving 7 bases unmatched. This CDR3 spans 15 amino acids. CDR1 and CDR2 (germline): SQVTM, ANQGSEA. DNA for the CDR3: TGCAGCGTTGGCCTAGCGGGAGTTAATACAGATACGCAGTATTTT. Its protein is CSVGLAGVNTDTQYF.

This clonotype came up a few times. The CDR3 is CASSYQGGNEKLFF. In nucleotides, the CDR3 is TGCGCCAGCAGCTACCAGGGGGGTAATGAAAAACTGTTTTTT. This chain connects TRBV5-1 to TRBJ1-4, with 7 bases lining up with TRBD1. The CDR3 runs to 14 residues. The junction had 3 bases not matched to a gene; V was cut back by 3 bases and J by 4 bases. CDR1 and CDR2 (germline): SGHRS, YFSETQ.

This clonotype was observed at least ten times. CDR3 bases: TGCAGCGTTGGTGCGGGGATCACAGATACGCAGTATTTT. Residues: CSVGAGITDTQYF. The chain couples TRBV29-1 to TRBJ2-3, with D maybe TRBD2 (6 bases). The CDR3 extends over 13 amino acids. From germline, CDR1 is SQVTM and CDR2 ANQGSEA. V lost 4 bases, J lost 2 bases, and 10 bases lay in between.

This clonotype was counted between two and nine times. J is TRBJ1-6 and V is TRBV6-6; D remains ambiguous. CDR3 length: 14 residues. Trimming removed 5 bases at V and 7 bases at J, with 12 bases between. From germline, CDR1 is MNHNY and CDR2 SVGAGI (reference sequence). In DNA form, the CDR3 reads TGTGCCAGCAGTCCCGACACTAACAATTCACCCCTCCACTTT. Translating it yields CASSPDTNNSPLHF.

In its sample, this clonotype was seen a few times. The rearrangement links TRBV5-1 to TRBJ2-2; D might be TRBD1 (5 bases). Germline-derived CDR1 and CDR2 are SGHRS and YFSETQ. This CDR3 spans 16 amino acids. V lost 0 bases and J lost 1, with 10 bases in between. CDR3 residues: CASSLAVRENTGELFF. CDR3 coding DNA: TGCGCCAGCAGCTTGGCCGTCAGGGAGAACACCGGGGAGCTGTTTTTT.

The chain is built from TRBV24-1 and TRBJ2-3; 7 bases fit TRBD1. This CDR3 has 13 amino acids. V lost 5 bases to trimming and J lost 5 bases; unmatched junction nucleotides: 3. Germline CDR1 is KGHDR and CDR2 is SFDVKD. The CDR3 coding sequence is TGTGCCACCAGTGCACAGGGGATAGATACGCAGTATTTT. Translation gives CATSAQGIDTQYF.

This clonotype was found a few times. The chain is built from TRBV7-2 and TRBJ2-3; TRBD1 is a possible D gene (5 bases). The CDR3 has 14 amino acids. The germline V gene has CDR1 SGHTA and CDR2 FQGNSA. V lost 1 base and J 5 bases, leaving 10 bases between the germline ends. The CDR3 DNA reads TGTGCCAGCAGCTTAGGGGGCTCGGAAGATACGCAGTATTTT. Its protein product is CASSLGGSEDTQYF.

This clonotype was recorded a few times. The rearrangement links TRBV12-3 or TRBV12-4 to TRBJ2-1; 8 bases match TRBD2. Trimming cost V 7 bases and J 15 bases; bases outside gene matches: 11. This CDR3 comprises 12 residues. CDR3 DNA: TGTGCCAGCACCCTGCTGGCGGGGGGCCGGTTCTTC. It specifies CASTLLAGGRFF.

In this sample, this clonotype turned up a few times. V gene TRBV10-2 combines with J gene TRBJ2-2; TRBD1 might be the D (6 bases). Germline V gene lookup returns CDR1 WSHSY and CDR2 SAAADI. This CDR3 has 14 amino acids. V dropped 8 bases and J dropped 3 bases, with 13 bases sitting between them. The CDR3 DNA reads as TGCGCCAGCCGAACAGGGATTCACACCGGGGAGCTGTTTTTT. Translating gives CASRTGIHTGELFF.

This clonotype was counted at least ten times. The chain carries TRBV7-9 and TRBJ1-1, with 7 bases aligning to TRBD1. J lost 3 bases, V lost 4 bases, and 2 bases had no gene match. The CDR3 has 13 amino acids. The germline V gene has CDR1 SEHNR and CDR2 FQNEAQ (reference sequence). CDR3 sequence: CASSWDSDTEAFF. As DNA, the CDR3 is TGTGCCAGCAGCTGGGACAGCGACACTGAAGCTTTCTTT.

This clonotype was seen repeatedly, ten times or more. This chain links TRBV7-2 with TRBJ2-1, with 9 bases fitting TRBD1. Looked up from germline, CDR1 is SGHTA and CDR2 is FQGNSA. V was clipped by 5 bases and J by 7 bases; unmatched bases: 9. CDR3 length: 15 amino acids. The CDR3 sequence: CASSPRDRAENEQFF. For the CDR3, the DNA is TGTGCCAGCAGCCCCCGGGACAGGGCCGAGAATGAGCAGTTCTTC. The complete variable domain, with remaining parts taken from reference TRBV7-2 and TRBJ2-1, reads GAGVSQSPSNKVTEKGKDVELRCDPISGHTALYWYRQSLGQGLEFLIYFQGNSAPDKSGLPSDRFSAERTGGSVSTLTIQRTQQEDSAVYLCASSPRDRAENEQFFGPGTRLTVL.

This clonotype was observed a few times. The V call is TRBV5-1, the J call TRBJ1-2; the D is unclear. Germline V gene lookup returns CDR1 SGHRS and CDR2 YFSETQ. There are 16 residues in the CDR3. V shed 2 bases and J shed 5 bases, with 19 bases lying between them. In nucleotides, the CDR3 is TGCGCCAGCAGCTTTCACGAAAACCCAAGGAAGTATGGCTACACCTTC. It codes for CASSFHENPRKYGYTF.

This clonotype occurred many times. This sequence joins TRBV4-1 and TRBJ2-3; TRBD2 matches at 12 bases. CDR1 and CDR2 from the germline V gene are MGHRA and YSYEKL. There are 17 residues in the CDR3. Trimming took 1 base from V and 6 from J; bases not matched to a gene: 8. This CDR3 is CASSQVSSGGARDTQYF. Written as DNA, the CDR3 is TGCGCCAGCAGCCAAGTTTCTAGCGGGGGGGCCAGGGATACGCAGTATTTT.

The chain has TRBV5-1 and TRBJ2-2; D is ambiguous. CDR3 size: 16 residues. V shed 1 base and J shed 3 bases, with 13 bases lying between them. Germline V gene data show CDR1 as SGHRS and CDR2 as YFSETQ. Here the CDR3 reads CASSLSLKKDTGELFF. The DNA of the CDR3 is TGCGCCAGCAGCTTGTCTCTCAAGAAGGACACCGGGGAGCTGTTTTTT.

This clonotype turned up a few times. Here the CDR3 DNA reads TGTGCCAGCAGTGAAGACCTTGCCGGCGATGAGCAGTTCTTC. Amino acid sequence: CASSEDLAGDEQFF. The chain recombines TRBV25-1 with TRBJ2-1; D unclear. The CDR3 contains 14 residues. CDR1 and CDR2 from the germline V gene are MGHDK and SYGVNS. Trimming took off 2 bases at V and 8 bases at J, with 13 bases between the two ends.

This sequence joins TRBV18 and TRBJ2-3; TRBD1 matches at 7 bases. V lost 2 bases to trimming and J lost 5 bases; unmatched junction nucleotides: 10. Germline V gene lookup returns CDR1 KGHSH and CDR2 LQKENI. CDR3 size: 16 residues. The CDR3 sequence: CASSPFAGGVVDTQYF. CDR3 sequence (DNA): TGTGCCAGCTCACCATTCGCAGGGGGAGTTGTAGATACGCAGTATTTT.

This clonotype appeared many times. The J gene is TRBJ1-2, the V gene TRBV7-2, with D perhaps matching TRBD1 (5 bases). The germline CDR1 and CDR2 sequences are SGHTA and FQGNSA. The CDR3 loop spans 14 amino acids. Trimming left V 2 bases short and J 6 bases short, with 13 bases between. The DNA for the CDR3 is TGTGCCAGCAGCTTAAGGGGACCCATACATGGCTACACCTTC. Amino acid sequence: CASSLRGPIHGYTF.

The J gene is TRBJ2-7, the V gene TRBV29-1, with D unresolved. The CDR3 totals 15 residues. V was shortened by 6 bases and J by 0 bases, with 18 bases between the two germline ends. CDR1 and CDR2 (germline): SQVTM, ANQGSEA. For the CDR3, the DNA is TGCAGCGTCCTCGCCTGGGGAACCCTCTCCTACGAGCAGTACTTC. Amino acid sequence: CSVLAWGTLSYEQYF.

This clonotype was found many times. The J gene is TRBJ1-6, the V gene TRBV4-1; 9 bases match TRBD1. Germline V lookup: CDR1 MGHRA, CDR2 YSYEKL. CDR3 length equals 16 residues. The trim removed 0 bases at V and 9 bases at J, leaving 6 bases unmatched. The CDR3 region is CASSQDPGQGRSPLHF. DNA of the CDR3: TGCGCCAGCAGCCAAGATCCGGGACAGGGACGTTCACCCCTCCACTTT.

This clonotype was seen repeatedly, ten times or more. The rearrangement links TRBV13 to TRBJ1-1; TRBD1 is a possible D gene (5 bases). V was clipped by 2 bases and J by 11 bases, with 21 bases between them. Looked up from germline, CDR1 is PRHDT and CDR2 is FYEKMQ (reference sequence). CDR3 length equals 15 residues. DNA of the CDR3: TGTGCCAGCAGCTTACATGGGTCGCGGGGCTTTGCGGCTTTCTTT. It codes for CASSLHGSRGFAAFF.

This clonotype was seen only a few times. CDR3 nucleotides: TGTGCCAGCAGTTTCGGGGGCTCTGAAGCTTTCTTT. This codes for CASSFGGSEAFF. The chain recombines TRBV12-3 or TRBV12-4 with TRBJ1-1; perhaps TRBD1 as D (6 bases). CDR3 length equals 12 residues. V lost 3 bases to trimming and J lost 6 bases, with 8 bases between them.

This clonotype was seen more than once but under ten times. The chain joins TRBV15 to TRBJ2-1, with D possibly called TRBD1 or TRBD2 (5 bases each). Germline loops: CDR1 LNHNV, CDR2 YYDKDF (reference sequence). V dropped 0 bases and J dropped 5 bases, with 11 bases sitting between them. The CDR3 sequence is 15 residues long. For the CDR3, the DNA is TGTGCCACCAGCAGAGATCGGGGCTGGGACAATGAGCAGTTCTTC. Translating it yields CATSRDRGWDNEQFF.